This T cell receptor beta chain was obtained from a study of metastatic and nonmetastatic thyroid tumors. For the study at large: Both malignant and benign thyroid patients supplied peripheral blood and tumor or nodule tissue samples, across which the repertoires of these patients were then compared. General observations from the study: Relative to benign nodules, malignant thyroid tumors were reportedly characterized by significantly elevated TCR beta diversity in blood and tumor.

No patient had received any treatment before thyroid surgery. On this clone itself: Its cognate antigen is unknown.

The V end was cut by 4 bases, the J end by 4 bases, with 13 bases between. Germline-derived CDR1 and CDR2 are LGHNA and YNFKEQ. The CDR3 has 15 residues. As handled by the study authors: A classifier for distant metastasis in papillary thyroid cancer was constructed using CDR3 differences observed across clinicopathological groups. Via MiXCR, TCRdb re-called the PCR reads. These V and J calls derive from TCRdb rather than the authors' analysis. Seen here are some 28,000 clones, 20% to 25% observed once, and the top ten hold about two fifths. The receptor was derived from a female donor with papillary thyroid cancer or a benign thyroid nodule (not recorded which). Some clones in this sample may be carry-over from other donors' samples. Sequencing was performed on blood. The chain recombines TRBV4-2 with TRBJ2-2; D is perhaps TRBD1 or TRBD2 (5 bases each). The CDR3 nucleotides read TGTGCCAGCAGCCCCGCCGGGGCACGCACCGGGGAGCTGTTTTTT. It specifies CASSPAGARTGELFF.